This T cell receptor (beta chain) is drawn from a study of cytomegalovirus exposure and HLA in healthy donors. Researchers ran the PCR with 60 Vbeta and 13 Jbeta primers. Method: immunoSEQ multiplex PCR; TCRdb's copy keeps in-frame clones and lacks some. This repertoire shows about 100,000 clones, 85% to 90% found once; its top ten account for 3% to 5%. Per the germline V gene, CDR1 is GTSNPN and CDR2 is SVGIG (reference sequence). This CDR3 contains 16 residues. Germline trimming cut 1 base from V and 7 bases from J; bases unmatched to any gene: 5. The V gene is TRBV30, the J gene TRBJ2-1, with 15 bases fitting TRBD2. This TCR was sampled from a man aged 25-45 years in good health and CMV-seronegative. Sequencing used PBMCs. Written as DNA, the CDR3 is TGTGCCTGGAGTGCCCCGGGACTAGCGGGAGGAAATGAGCAGTTCTTC. Its translation: CAWSAPGLAGGNEQFF.